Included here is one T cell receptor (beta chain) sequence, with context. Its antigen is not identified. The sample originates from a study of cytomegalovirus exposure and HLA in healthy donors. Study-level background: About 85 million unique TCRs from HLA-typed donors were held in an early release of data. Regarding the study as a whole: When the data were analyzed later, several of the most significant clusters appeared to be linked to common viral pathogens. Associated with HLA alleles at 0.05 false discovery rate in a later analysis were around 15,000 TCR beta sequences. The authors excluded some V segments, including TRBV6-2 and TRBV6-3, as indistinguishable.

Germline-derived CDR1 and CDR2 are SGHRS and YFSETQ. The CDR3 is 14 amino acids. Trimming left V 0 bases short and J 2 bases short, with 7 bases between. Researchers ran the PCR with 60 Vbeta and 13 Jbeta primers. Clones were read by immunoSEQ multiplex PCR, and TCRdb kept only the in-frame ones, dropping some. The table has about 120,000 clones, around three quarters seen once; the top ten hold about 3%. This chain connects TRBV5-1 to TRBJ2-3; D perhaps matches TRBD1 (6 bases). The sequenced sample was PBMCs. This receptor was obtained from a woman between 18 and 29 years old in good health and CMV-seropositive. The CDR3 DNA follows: TGCGCCAGCAGCTTGGGACAGGTCACAGATACGCAGTATTTT. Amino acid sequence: CASSLGQVTDTQYF.